Listed below are T cell receptor beta chains from one sample, sequenced in a study of blood T cell repertoires in COVID-19. Repertoires were generated with immunoSEQ multiplex PCR, while TCRdb's copy carries only in-frame clones and drops some. The sample shows approximately 140,000 clones, 84% of them seen only once. Sequences were obtained from PBMCs or T cells enriched from blood (not recorded which). The receptors originated from a man aged 40-55 years with acute COVID-19. Each CDR3 is given with its conserved first and last residue. The D gene is left open where the match is weak. Size is stated for part of the rows, as once, few or many counts, or as a class when the clone is expanded.

CDR3nt	CDR3aa	abundance	d_gene	v_gene	j_gene
TGTGCCAGTAGGAAGCAAGGGGGCATAAACTATGGCTACACCTTC	CASRKQGGINYGYTF	.	TRBD1	TRBV19	TRBJ1-2
TGCGCCAGCGGGATCGGACTAGCGATAGATACGCAGTATTTT	CASGIGLAIDTQYF	.	TRBD2	TRBV10-2	TRBJ2-3
TGTGCCTGGAGTCTTAGACAGGCCCAAAACATTCAGTACTTC	CAWSLRQAQNIQYF	.	.	TRBV30	TRBJ2-4
TGTGCCAGCAGTTTTCTAGCGTCCATGGATGGGGAGCAGTTCTTC	CASSFLASMDGEQFF	.	.	TRBV27	TRBJ2-1
TGCGCCAGCAGCTTAACAGGTCTCTCTGGGGCCAACGTCCTGACTTTC	CASSLTGLSGANVLTF	.	.	TRBV5-1	TRBJ2-6
TGCGCCAGCAGCTTTCGACAGGGGGGTAGTGAGCAGTTCTTC	CASSFRQGGSEQFF	.	TRBD1	TRBV4-3	TRBJ2-1
TGTGCCAGCAGTTTCGACAGGGGGGTCTTGGGCTACACCTTC	CASSFDRGVLGYTF	.	TRBD1	TRBV28	TRBJ1-2
TGTGCCAGCAGCTTTACAGGGAGTTTAGAGACCCAGTACTTC	CASSFTGSLETQYF	.	.	TRBV5-4	TRBJ2-5
TGTGCCAGCAGCCCCCACGGCCTAGCGGAGCAGTACTTC	CASSPHGLAEQYF	.	.	TRBV9	TRBJ2-7
TGTGCCAGCAGCTTACAGAACATGAACACTGAAGCTTTCTTT	CASSLQNMNTEAFF	.	.	TRBV27	TRBJ1-1
TGTGCCAGCAGCCGTCCGGGACAGGGGATTGAAAAACTGTTTTTT	CASSRPGQGIEKLFF	.	TRBD1	TRBV3-1/TRBV3-2	TRBJ1-4
TGTGCCAGCAGCGGCCTAAGACAGGGGCTGGGGACTGAAGCTTTCTTT	CASSGLRQGLGTEAFF	.	TRBD1	TRBV9	TRBJ1-1
TGTGCCAGCAGCTTATCAGCGATACCTGGTCTTGAGACCCAGTACTTC	CASSLSAIPGLETQYF	few	.	TRBV7-9	TRBJ2-5
TGTGCCACCTCCCCGGGACAGGGACTATACGAGCAGTACTTC	CATSPGQGLYEQYF	.	TRBD1	TRBV15	TRBJ2-7
TGTGCCAGCAGTCAGGGAGGGAATGAGCAGTTCTTC	CASSQGGNEQFF	.	TRBD2	TRBV6-2/TRBV6-3	TRBJ2-1
TGTGCCAGTAGTATATTGCAAGCTCCTGAGCAGTTCTTC	CASSILQAPEQFF	.	.	TRBV19	TRBJ2-1
TGTGCCAGCAGCTTAGGTGCCGGGATGAATCAGCCCCAGCATTTT	CASSLGAGMNQPQHF	.	.	TRBV7-2	TRBJ1-5
TGTGCCAGCAGCACTACAGGGGTACCTAATGAAAAACTGTTTTTT	CASSTTGVPNEKLFF	.	TRBD1	TRBV9	TRBJ1-4
TGTGCCTGGAGTGAAGGACTAGCGGGAGGGTTCTACAATGAGCAGTTCTTC	CAWSEGLAGGFYNEQFF	.	TRBD2	TRBV30	TRBJ2-1
TGCAGCGTAAATCCCCAGCGGGAGGGGAATGAGCAGTTCTTC	CSVNPQREGNEQFF	.	TRBD2	TRBV29-1	TRBJ2-1
TGTGCCAGTAGTATGGCGGGGGGGCGCAATGAGCAGTTCTTC	CASSMAGGRNEQFF	few	TRBD2	TRBV19	TRBJ2-1
TGTGCCAGCAGCGTAGCACCCTACGGGGTCTATGGCTACACCTTC	CASSVAPYGVYGYTF	few	.	TRBV9	TRBJ1-2
TGCAGTGCTTCTCGGGGCTACGAGCAGTACTTC	CSASRGYEQYF	.	.	TRBV20-1	TRBJ2-7
TGTGCCAGCAGCTTAGCGCCAGCGGGGGGTCCTATACCCTACGAGCAGTACTTC	CASSLAPAGGPIPYEQYF	.	TRBD2	TRBV7-2	TRBJ2-7
TGTGCCAGCAGAACAGGGGTCTCTGGCTACACCTTC	CASRTGVSGYTF	.	TRBD1	TRBV12-3/TRBV12-4	TRBJ1-2
TGTGCCAGTAGTATAGGGGCGGACAGGTACCAAGAGACCCAGTACTTC	CASSIGADRYQETQYF	.	TRBD1	TRBV19	TRBJ2-5
TGTGCCAGCAGCTTAGGGCCTAGCGGGGGGCTGTACAATGAGCAGTTCTTC	CASSLGPSGGLYNEQFF	.	TRBD2	TRBV11-3	TRBJ2-1
TGTGCCAGCAGGGGGCTGCGAACCGTCGACCCCTATGGCTACACCTTC	CASRGLRTVDPYGYTF	once	.	TRBV5-6	TRBJ1-2
TGCGCCAGCAGCTTACTTGCAGGGGGCGCGGGGGAGCAGTACTTC	CASSLLAGGAGEQYF	.	TRBD1	TRBV5-1	TRBJ2-7
TGTGCCAGCAGTTACGGGGACAGTAACACCGGGGAGCTGTTTTTT	CASSYGDSNTGELFF	.	TRBD1	TRBV6-2/TRBV6-3	TRBJ2-2
TGTGCCAGCAGTCTCCTGCGACTAGCGGGGGCAATAAGCCCCGGGGAGCTGTTTTTT	CASSLLRLAGAISPGELFF	few	TRBD2	TRBV6-6	TRBJ2-2
TGTGCCAGCAGTTTATGGGACAGCGGAAACACCATATATTTT	CASSLWDSGNTIYF	.	.	TRBV28	TRBJ1-3
TGCGCCAGCAGCTACAGGGCGGCGAACACCGGGGAGCTGTTTTTT	CASSYRAANTGELFF	.	.	TRBV5-1	TRBJ2-2
TGCGCCAGCAGGGCCGGGACAGGGAAGGAGACCCAGTACTTC	CASRAGTGKETQYF	.	TRBD1	TRBV10-1	TRBJ2-5
TGTGCCTGGAGTGATGGAGCCTCCTACGAGCAGTACTTC	CAWSDGASYEQYF	.	.	TRBV30	TRBJ2-7
TGTGCCAGCTATGGGACAGGCCCTAGGACGTATGGCTACACCTTC	CASYGTGPRTYGYTF	.	TRBD1	TRBV28	TRBJ1-2
TGTGCCAGCAGCTTAACTCCTCGTACAGATACGCAGTATTTT	CASSLTPRTDTQYF	many	.	TRBV7-8	TRBJ2-3
TGTGCCAGCTCCGGGACAGTTACTACCGGGGAGCTGTTTTTT	CASSGTVTTGELFF	.	TRBD1	TRBV18	TRBJ2-2
TGTGCCAGCAGTTCCCCAGGTTCCTACGAGCAGTACTTC	CASSSPGSYEQYF	few	.	TRBV28	TRBJ2-7